These 18 T cell receptor beta chains were sequenced from one sample in a study of blood T cell repertoires in COVID-19 (dated by TCRdb to about 2020). The library was made by the immunoSEQ multiplex PCR assay. What TCRdb holds here is the immuneACCESS table cut down to in-frame rearrangements. Part of the clones is not present; checked against another copy, under half of the missing clones reflect an unresolved V gene, and the others are unexplained. Here the sample has around 60,000 clones; 80% to 95% occur a single time. In total, the top ten clones hold 4.6% of the sample. Sequencing input: peripheral blood. The receptors shown here come from a man aged 50 or older with active COVID-19.

This clone was observed once. This chain links TRBV4-1 with TRBJ2-7; 9 nucleotides line up with TRBD2. CDR1 and CDR2 from the germline V gene are MGHRA and YSYEKL. The V and J ends lost 3 bases and 0 bases, in that order; junction bases with no gene match: 3. The CDR3 sequence is 15 residues long. CDR3 loop: CASSHLAGVSYEQYF. The CDR3 region has the DNA TGCGCCAGCAGCCACTTAGCGGGGGTCTCCTACGAGCAGTACTTC.

The chain couples TRBV5-4 to TRBJ2-7, with 7 bases fitting TRBD2. Germline V gene lookup returns CDR1 SGHNT and CDR2 YYREEE (reference sequence). CDR3 length equals 15 residues. The ends lost 0 bases at V and 3 bases at J; junction bases unmatched: 6. The CDR3 DNA follows: TGTGCCAGCAGCTTGGCGGCTAGCGGTATCTACGAGCAGTACTTC. This codes for CASSLAASGIYEQYF.

This chain links TRBV19 with TRBJ2-2; TRBD2 might be the D (5 bases). CDR3 length: 13 residues. Germline V lookup: CDR1 LNHDA, CDR2 SQIVND (reference sequence). Trimming removed 8 bases at V and 2 bases at J, with 9 bases between. In DNA, the CDR3 is TGTGCCAGTGCGGAGGCAAACACCGGGGAGCTGTTTTTT. Translating gives CASAEANTGELFF. Drawing the rest from reference TRBV19 and TRBJ2-2, the complete variable domain is DGGITQSPKYLFRKEGQNVTLSCEQNLNHDAMYWYRQDPGQGLRLIYYSQIVNDFQKGDIAEGYSVSREKKESFPLTVTSAQKNPTAFYLCASAEANTGELFFGEGSRLTVL.

This chain links TRBV28 with TRBJ2-7; 10 bases fit TRBD1. This CDR3 spans 15 amino acids. V lost 3 bases, J lost 3 bases, and 5 bases stayed unmatched. Germline assignment: CDR1 MDHEN and CDR2 SYDVKM. CDR3 bases: TGTGCCAGCAGTTTGACAGGGGGCGAGCACTACGAGCAGTACTTC. It specifies CASSLTGGEHYEQYF.

This rearrangement joins TRBV6-6 to TRBJ1-5, with D uncertain. Trimming cost V 4 bases and J 6 bases, with 10 bases left between them. CDR1 and CDR2 from the germline V gene are MNHNY and SVGAGI (reference sequence). The CDR3 length is 13 residues. CDR3 sequence (DNA): TGTGCCAGCAGTTCCGGGGATAGTCAGCCCCAGCATTTT. Protein: CASSSGDSQPQHF.

The rearrangement links TRBV5-4 to TRBJ2-2, with a weak D call TRBD2 (5 bases). V was trimmed by 1 base and J by 1 base, leaving 11 bases between them. The germline V gene has CDR1 SGHNT and CDR2 YYREEE (reference sequence). The CDR3 is 16 amino acids. The DNA for the CDR3 is TGTGCCAGCAGCTTGCTTCTAGCCCGGAACACCGGGGAGCTGTTTTTT. This encodes CASSLLLARNTGELFF.

The chain couples TRBV5-6 to TRBJ1-5, with D unclear. The CDR3 is 15 residues long. Trimming stripped 0 bases from V and 2 bases from J, with 9 bases between. Germline V gene sequence: CDR1 SGHDT, CDR2 YYEEEE. In nucleotides, the CDR3 is TGTGCCAGCAGCTTGGCCGGGTATGGCAATCAGCCCCAGCATTTT. Its translation: CASSLAGYGNQPQHF.

The J gene is TRBJ2-2, the V gene TRBV6-5; 10 nucleotides agree with TRBD1. Germline V gives CDR1 MNHEY, CDR2 SVGAGI. The CDR3 extends over 15 amino acids. Trimming at V came to 6 bases and at J to 6 bases, leaving 7 bases not matched to a gene. The CDR3 region is CASSQPGQGSGELFF. CDR3 bases: TGTGCCAGCAGCCAACCGGGACAGGGGTCCGGGGAGCTGTTTTTT.

The chain employs TRBV20-1 and TRBJ2-5; 9 bases line up with TRBD2. CDR1 is DFQATT, CDR2 SNEGSKA, per germline (reference sequence). V lost 3 bases, J lost 2 bases, and 4 bases stayed unmatched. CDR3 length: 14 amino acids. The CDR3 loop reads CSASRLAGQETQYF. Here the CDR3 DNA reads TGCAGTGCTAGTAGGCTAGCGGGACAAGAGACCCAGTACTTC.

This clone was observed a single time. This sequence joins TRBV10-3 and TRBJ2-5; tentative D call: TRBD1 (5 bases). Germline assignment: CDR1 ENHRY and CDR2 SYGVKD. V lost 0 bases, J lost 4 bases, and 6 bases lay in between. CDR3 length equals 13 residues. The CDR3 protein is CAISESRGETQYF. The DNA of the CDR3 is TGTGCCATCAGTGAGTCAAGGGGAGAGACCCAGTACTTC.

This clone has a single count. The V and J genes are TRBV11-3 and TRBJ1-3, with D possibly matching TRBD1 (6 bases). There are 15 residues in the CDR3. Trimming cost V 3 bases and J 0 bases, with 9 bases left between them. Looked up from germline, CDR1 is SGHNT and CDR2 is YENEEA. CDR3 in amino acids: CASSFNRASGNTIYF. The CDR3, as DNA: TGTGCCAGCAGCTTTAACAGGGCCTCTGGAAACACCATATATTTT.

This chain connects TRBV25-1 to TRBJ1-1; a weak D match, TRBD1 (6 bases). V gave up 6 bases and J gave up 1 base, with 12 bases separating them. Per germline, CDR1 MGHDK and CDR2 SYGVNS. The CDR3 runs 14 residues. The CDR3 here is CASRETGRNTEAFF. The CDR3 region has the DNA TGTGCCAGCAGAGAGACAGGTAGGAACACTGAAGCTTTCTTT.

The chain couples TRBV12-3 or TRBV12-4 to TRBJ2-5; D is uncertain. Trimming took off 6 bases at V and 9 bases at J, with 17 bases between the two ends. The CDR3 loop spans 13 amino acids. The CDR3 here is CASSPTERRPQYF. Written as DNA, the CDR3 is TGTGCCAGCAGCCCCACCGAGAGGCGGCCCCAGTACTTC.

The chain has TRBV7-2 and TRBJ1-2; TRBD1 might be the D (6 bases). Germline assignment: CDR1 SGHTA and CDR2 FQGNSA. The CDR3 sequence is 15 residues long. V was trimmed by 4 bases and J by 8 bases, leaving 20 bases between them. The DNA for the CDR3 is TGTGCCAGCAGCTCCCGACAGGCAAGTTCGCGCGGCTACACCTTC. It is translated as CASSSRQASSRGYTF.

J is TRBJ1-1 and V is TRBV6-1; 7 bases are a match to TRBD1. Looked up from germline, CDR1 is MNHNS and CDR2 is SASEGT. The CDR3 has 15 residues. The ends lost 2 bases at V and 10 bases at J; junction bases unmatched: 13. Here the CDR3 DNA reads TGTGCCAGCAGTGAATTGGCCAGGGGGGGACTAGGAGCTTTCTTT. Amino acids: CASSELARGGLGAFF.

The chain has TRBV9 and TRBJ2-2; 7 positions match TRBD2. Germline loops: CDR1 SGDLS, CDR2 YYNGEE. The junction had 1 base not matched to a gene; V was cut back by 6 bases and J by 5 bases. There are 12 residues in the CDR3. Written as DNA, the CDR3 is TGTGCCAGCACCGGGGGGACCGGGGAGCTGTTTTTT. Amino acid sequence: CASTGGTGELFF.

J is TRBJ1-4 and V is TRBV19; 10 bases line up with TRBD1. Trimming took 8 bases from V and 3 from J; bases not matched to a gene: 12. CDR1 LNHDA and CDR2 SQIVND come from the germline V gene (reference sequence). This CDR3 is 17 amino acids long. CDR3 sequence (DNA): TGTGCCAGTGGCATGGACAGGGGGGAAATTGCTAATGAAAAACTGTTTTTT. This sequence encodes CASGMDRGEIANEKLFF.

The chain links TRBV19 to TRBJ1-2; 9 nucleotides match TRBD1. Germline-derived CDR1 and CDR2 are LNHDA and SQIVND (reference sequence). V shed 3 bases, J shed 8 bases, and the junction held 4 bases outside the gene matches. The CDR3 sequence is 13 residues long. The CDR3 reads CASSIRTGDGYTF. CDR3 nucleotide sequence: TGTGCCAGTAGTATTCGGACAGGGGACGGCTACACCTTC.